The clone carrying this T cell receptor (beta chain) was seen once. The antigen remains undetermined. In TCRdb, the reads were re-called with MiXCR into one record per CDR3 protein. The data show around 100,000 distinct CDR3 sequences, with roughly 40% seen just once and less than 80% held by the top ten. J was trimmed by 4 bases and V by 9 bases; bases with no gene match: 9. Germline loops: CDR1 LNHDA, CDR2 SQIVND (reference sequence). The CDR3 loop spans 13 amino acids. This entry belongs to a study of T cell repertoires in cytomegalovirus infection. This specimen consisted of CD8+ T cells from cultured PBMCs, obtained from culture after CMV antigen stimulation. The J gene is TRBJ2-7, the V gene TRBV19; 7 nucleotides align to TRBD1. The receptor was derived from a human donor in good health (CMV status not recorded). Some clones in this sample may be carry-over from other donors' samples. The CDR3 DNA is TGTGCCAGCAACGACAGGGAATCATACGAGCAGTACTTC. Encoded protein: CASNDRESYEQYF.